The rows below give T cell receptor beta chains drawn from one sample of a study of spatial heterogeneity in lung cancer. TCRdb analysed the 5' RACE reads with MiXCR anew, one entry per CDR3 protein. The top ten clones hold 55% to 65% of a sample with around 45,000 distinct CDR3 sequences, roughly 13% of them seen once. The material sequenced was PBMCs, taken at surgery. These receptors all come from a male donor with early-stage non-small cell lung cancer. Each CDR3 is given with its conserved first and last residue. The order of the fields is D gene, V gene, clone size, J gene, CDR3 DNA, CDR3 protein. D genes are given only for firm matches. Clone size, where shown, is once, few, many, or a class for clones that have expanded.

D gene: .; V gene: TRBV7-2; clone size: .; J gene: TRBJ2-2; CDR3 DNA: TGTGCCAGCAGCGCCCTGAGGGCGGCGAACACCGGGGAGCTGTTTTTT; CDR3 protein: CASSALRAANTGELFF
D gene: .; V gene: TRBV5-1; clone size: many; J gene: TRBJ2-7; CDR3 DNA: TGCGCCAGCAGCTTGGGACTTTCGGACGAGCAGTACTTC; CDR3 protein: CASSLGLSDEQYF
D gene: .; V gene: TRBV25-1; clone size: few; J gene: TRBJ2-5; CDR3 DNA: TGTGCCAGCAGTGAATTGTATACAGGGAGTATCGGTATCCAAGAGACCCAGTACTTC; CDR3 protein: CASSELYTGSIGIQETQYF
D gene: TRBD1; V gene: TRBV29-1; clone size: many; J gene: TRBJ2-6; CDR3 DNA: TGCAGCGTTCGTTTGGGGACAGGTAACTCTGGGGCCAACGTCCTGACTTTC; CDR3 protein: CSVRLGTGNSGANVLTF
D gene: TRBD2; V gene: TRBV29-1; clone size: once; J gene: TRBJ2-3; CDR3 DNA: TGCAGCGTTGACCCCAGCGGGATAAGGGATACGCAGTATTTT; CDR3 protein: CSVDPSGIRDTQYF
D gene: TRBD1; V gene: TRBV5-1; clone size: many; J gene: TRBJ1-2; CDR3 DNA: TGCGCCAGCAGTCCGGGACAGGGGTTCGGCTACACCTTC; CDR3 protein: CASSPGQGFGYTF
D gene: .; V gene: TRBV28; clone size: many; J gene: TRBJ2-4; CDR3 DNA: TGTGCCAGCAGGCGACAGGCCGAAAACATTCAGTACTTC; CDR3 protein: CASRRQAENIQYF
D gene: TRBD1; V gene: TRBV5-4; clone size: many; J gene: TRBJ1-2; CDR3 DNA: TGTGCCAGCAGCCACCCAGACAGGGGGCCTAACTATGGCTACACCTTC; CDR3 protein: CASSHPDRGPNYGYTF
D gene: .; V gene: TRBV7-2; clone size: .; J gene: TRBJ1-1; CDR3 DNA: TGTGCCAGCAGCTTAGATGGGACATGGGACACTGAAGCTTTCTTT; CDR3 protein: CASSLDGTWDTEAFF
D gene: TRBD1; V gene: TRBV20-1; clone size: few; J gene: TRBJ1-2; CDR3 DNA: TGCAGTGTGAGGGACAGGGAAAACTATGGCTACACCTTC; CDR3 protein: CSVRDRENYGYTF
D gene: TRBD1; V gene: TRBV11-1; clone size: many; J gene: TRBJ1-1; CDR3 DNA: TGTGCCAGCAGCCAGCTATGGACAGGGACGGACACTGAAGCTTTCTTT; CDR3 protein: CASSQLWTGTDTEAFF
D gene: .; V gene: TRBV5-1; clone size: many; J gene: TRBJ1-4; CDR3 DNA: TGCGCCAGCAGCTTGGCACCGCTAGAAAAACTGTTTTTT; CDR3 protein: CASSLAPLEKLFF
D gene: .; V gene: TRBV5-1; clone size: .; J gene: TRBJ1-1; CDR3 DNA: TGCGCCAGCAGCTCCGGGGACCCAGGGACTGAAGCTTTCTTT; CDR3 protein: CASSSGDPGTEAFF
D gene: .; V gene: TRBV3-1; clone size: .; J gene: TRBJ2-7; CDR3 DNA: TGTGCCAGCAGCCAAGAAGGGGTAGCGAGATTCTTCTACGAGCAGTACTTC; CDR3 protein: CASSQEGVARFFYEQYF
D gene: .; V gene: TRBV25-1; clone size: few; J gene: TRBJ2-5; CDR3 DNA: TGTGCCAGCAGTGACGGGTCAGAGACCCAGTACTTC; CDR3 protein: CASSDGSETQYF
D gene: .; V gene: TRBV5-1; clone size: few; J gene: TRBJ1-1; CDR3 DNA: TGCGCCAGCAGCTTGGACGGGAGAGAAGCTTTCTTT; CDR3 protein: CASSLDGREAFF
D gene: .; V gene: TRBV6-6; clone size: few; J gene: TRBJ1-2; CDR3 DNA: TGTGCCAGCAGTTACTCACGGGGATCTTCTAACTATGGCTACACCTTC; CDR3 protein: CASSYSRGSSNYGYTF
D gene: .; V gene: TRBV11-2; clone size: few; J gene: TRBJ2-7; CDR3 DNA: TGTGCCAGCAGCCTCCGGGACTACGAGCAGTACTTC; CDR3 protein: CASSLRDYEQYF
D gene: .; V gene: TRBV7-6; clone size: .; J gene: TRBJ2-3; CDR3 DNA: TGTGCCAGCAGCTTAGGTCCAGATACGCAGTATTTT; CDR3 protein: CASSLGPDTQYF
D gene: .; V gene: TRBV4-2; clone size: many; J gene: TRBJ2-5; CDR3 DNA: TGTGCCAGCAGCTCGAGAGAGACCCAGTACTTC; CDR3 protein: CASSSRETQYF
D gene: .; V gene: TRBV10-3; clone size: .; J gene: TRBJ2-1; CDR3 DNA: TGTGCCATCAGTGAGATGAGTATGTCGGGTTACAATGAGCAGTTCTTC; CDR3 protein: CAISEMSMSGYNEQFF
D gene: .; V gene: TRBV7-6; clone size: many; J gene: TRBJ2-7; CDR3 DNA: TGTGCCAGCAGCTCATACGGGGGGCGGTCCTACGAGCAGTACTTC; CDR3 protein: CASSSYGGRSYEQYF